The source of this T cell receptor beta chain is a study of blood T cell repertoires in COVID-19 (dated by TCRdb to about 2020). Background for the entire study: The collaborator samples originated in the United States, Italy and Spain and spanned the acute and convalescent phases of COVID-19. The material from the prospective study consisted of cDNA or gDNA derived from T cells, B-cell-depleted T cells, or PBMCs. Where available, HLA class I and class II types were taken from metadata supplied by the sample provider and were not determined by assay-based typing. The dataset comprised deeply sampled blood TCRbeta repertoires from subjects exposed to, actively infected with, or recovered from COVID-19. The repertoires were made available in a free public database intended to serve as a resource for research on the immune response to SARS-CoV-2. Nearly every sample came with metadata listing a de-identified subject ID, COVID-19 status, age in years and sex. Samples were obtained from the ongoing ImmuneRACE study (first 160 participants) and from roughly 1,300 subjects provided by 6 global collaborators. Broad study findings and their caveats: Clinical and demographic metadata were provided uncurated, with the amount varying by source and participant.

A note on this clone: Its antigen has not been determined. It has no much larger one-base neighbor in the sample; base qualities were not kept.

Whole blood was collected in K2EDTA tubes by collaborating institutions according to the institutions' own protocols. For TCRbeta analysis, collaborators shipped samples in one of three forms: frozen whole blood, isolated PBMCs, or DNA extracted from either of those sample types. TCRbeta CDR3 regions were amplified from genomic DNA using the immunoSEQ Assay, a bias-controlled multiplex PCR. Concerning the study's data processing: Within the assay, amplification of reference gene primers was used to estimate how many nucleated cells each sample contained. To quantify the absolute abundance of each unique TCRbeta CDR3 rearrangement, sequence reads were collapsed and filtered. For each sample, productive Simpson clonality was calculated as the square root of Simpson's diversity index across productive rearrangements. TCRdb provides this immuneACCESS table in a form limited to in-frame rearrangements. Some clones are lacking; in checked studies, under half of them reflect an unresolved V gene, and why the rest are absent is not known. V, J and clone size are taken as reported in that table, and D and trimming were inferred from the DNA itself. The sample includes about 60,000 clones, with around 90% observed a single time. In total, the top ten clones hold roughly an eighth of the sample.

There are 16 amino acids in the CDR3, from cysteine to phenylalanine inclusive. Only the CDR3 part of the read is kept: 48 bases, read in frame from the first base. In the germline V gene, CDR1 corresponds to KGHSH and CDR2 to LQKENI. V loses 3 bases at its end and J loses 6 bases; junction bases beyond the gene matches: 12. The receptor was derived from a human donor with active COVID-19. The donor label of this sample is uncertain. The chain was built from TRBV18 and TRBJ2-3, with 7 bases aligning to TRBD2. The source material was peripheral blood. The CDR3 in this case is CASSPMGRAQSDTQYF. The DNA is TGTGCCAGCTCACCTATGGGGAGGGCGCAGTCGGATACGCAGTATTTT.